Below are 13 T cell receptor beta chains sequenced from a single sample in a study of vaccination effects on CD4 cells after COVID-19. Antigen-specific CD4+ T cells were expanded with viral peptide pools in the ViraFEST assay before sequencing. It was after nine to eleven days of culture that CD4+ T cells were isolated. A positive SARS-CoV-2 PCR test fell between March and December 2020. Assay used: immunoSEQ multiplex PCR; TCRdb lists only in-frame clones, some missing. The sample has tens of thousands of clones, 73% seen once; the top ten hold 30% to 40%. These receptors have no known antigen. The sequences come from CD4+ T cells from PBMCs cultured with a peptide pool, collected before COVID-19 vaccination. These receptors all stem from a human donor who had a prior SARS-CoV-2 infection.

The rearrangement uses TRBV5-6 and TRBJ2-3; D unclear. The CDR3 covers 16 residues. Looked up from germline, CDR1 is SGHDT and CDR2 is YYEEEE. V was clipped by 0 bases and J by 0 bases, with 11 bases between them. The CDR3 DNA is TGTGCCAGCAGCTTGGTTTCCGCTCGTAGCACAGATACGCAGTATTTT. Its protein product is CASSLVSARSTDTQYF.

This chain connects TRBV29-1 to TRBJ2-1, with D tentatively TRBD1 (6 bases). CDR1 is SQVTM and CDR2 is ANQGSEA in the germline V gene. The CDR3 sequence is 14 residues long. The ends were cut back, 7 bases at V and 10 bases at J, with 23 bases in the middle. This chain's CDR3 is CSAKDSWDSGEQFF. The CDR3 bases are TGCAGCGCAAAGGACAGTTGGGATTCTGGGGAGCAGTTCTTC.

The V and J genes are TRBV2 and TRBJ2-1; 10 bases line up with TRBD1. Germline V CDR1 and CDR2: SNHLY, FYNNEI. V lost 11 bases, J lost 7 bases, and 14 bases stayed unmatched. The length of the CDR3 is 15 residues. In nucleotides, the CDR3 is TGTGCCGCGTCCCCCGGGACAGGGGATAGGAATGAGCAGTTCTTC. Its protein is CAASPGTGDRNEQFF.

The rearrangement uses TRBV9 and TRBJ2-3; D remains ambiguous. The CDR3 totals 14 residues. The germline CDR1 and CDR2 sequences are SGDLS and YYNGEE. Trimming removed 6 bases at V and 0 bases at J, with 11 bases between. In DNA, the CDR3 is TGTGCCAGCAATCGGGCGGCTAGCACAGATACGCAGTATTTT. Translating gives CASNRAASTDTQYF.

The chain's CDR3 is CASGGQGATGELFF. DNA for the CDR3: TGCGCCAGCGGAGGACAGGGGGCCACCGGGGAGCTGTTTTTT. The chain has TRBV10-2 and TRBJ2-2; 11 nucleotides align to TRBD1. The CDR3 runs to 14 residues. J gave up 4 bases and V 8 bases, and 3 bases lay outside the gene matches. In germline, CDR1 is WSHSY, CDR2 SAAADI.

The chain couples TRBV19 to TRBJ2-5; D gene uncertain. The germline CDR1 and CDR2 sequences are LNHDA and SQIVND (reference sequence). CDR3 size: 17 residues. V gave up 3 bases and J gave up 1 base, with 18 bases separating them. CDR3 in amino acids: CASSMTQFGPVQETQYF. As DNA, the CDR3 is TGTGCCAGTAGTATGACACAATTTGGCCCAGTCCAAGAGACCCAGTACTTC.

This clone has just a few counts. V gene TRBV5-4 combines with J gene TRBJ2-3, with 9 bases fitting TRBD1. Germline lookup yields CDR1 SGHNT and CDR2 YYREEE (reference sequence). V shed 4 bases, J shed 4 bases, and the junction held 4 bases outside the gene matches. This CDR3 is 14 amino acids long. The CDR3 coding sequence is TGTGCCAGCAGCACGGACAGGGGTGCAGATACGCAGTATTTT. Translation: CASSTDRGADTQYF.

This chain links TRBV4-2 with TRBJ1-5; D ambiguous. V was trimmed by 0 bases and J by 4 bases, leaving 13 bases between them. CDR1 and CDR2 from the germline V gene are LGHNA and YNFKEQ. This CDR3 spans 16 amino acids. This CDR3 is CASSQDLISYNQPQHF. CDR3 nucleotide sequence: TGTGCCAGCAGCCAAGATTTGATCAGTTATAATCAGCCCCAGCATTTT.

This clone has just one count. The rearrangement joins TRBV7-9 to TRBJ2-3, with 7 bases fitting TRBD1. Per the germline V gene, CDR1 is SEHNR and CDR2 is FQNEAQ (reference sequence). The CDR3 has 17 residues. J was trimmed by 1 base and V by 3 bases; bases with no gene match: 10. The CDR3 sequence is CASSFPPGGSGTDTQYF. CDR3 nucleotide sequence: TGTGCCAGCAGCTTTCCGCCAGGGGGAAGCGGCACAGATACGCAGTATTTT.

This sequence joins TRBV11-2 and TRBJ2-1, with 9 bases aligning to TRBD2. V dropped 1 base and J dropped 8; count of bases not matched to a gene: 6. The germline V gene has CDR1 SGHAT and CDR2 FQNNGV. There are 15 residues in the CDR3. This CDR3 reads CASSLGGSGGDEQFF. The DNA for the CDR3 is TGTGCCAGCAGCTTAGGTGGTAGCGGGGGTGATGAGCAGTTCTTC.

V and J are TRBV24-1 and TRBJ2-5; D is possibly TRBD2 (5 bases). This CDR3 region has 16 residues. Germline CDR1 reads KGHDR; CDR2 reads SFDVKD. V lost 4 bases and J lost 4, with 18 bases in between. The CDR3 loop reads CATSDPDRRGLETQYF. CDR3 DNA: TGTGCCACCAGTGACCCGGACCGTCGGGGTTTAGAGACCCAGTACTTC.

The chain is built from TRBV24-1 and TRBJ2-1; TRBD2 might be the D (5 bases). Trimming shortened V by 3 bases and J by 2 bases, and 13 bases separated the two germline ends. The CDR3 totals 16 residues. Germline CDR1 is KGHDR and CDR2 is SFDVKD. The CDR3 sequence is CATSDKDGLPYNEQFF. CDR3 in DNA: TGTGCCACCAGTGATAAGGACGGACTCCCCTACAATGAGCAGTTCTTC.

This clone was picked up one time. This chain joins TRBV18 and TRBJ1-6; 8 positions agree with TRBD1. Per germline, CDR1 KGHSH and CDR2 LQKENI. With 1 base clipped from V and 8 bases from J, the junction kept 7 bases outside the gene matches. The CDR3 totals 16 residues. The CDR3, as DNA: TGTGCCAGCTCACCACTACTGACAGGGGTGGATTCACCCCTCCACTTT. Its translation: CASSPLLTGVDSPLHF.